These 27 T cell receptor beta chains were sequenced from one sample in a study of blood T cell repertoires in COVID-19. TCRdb's table, derived via immunoSEQ multiplex PCR, lists solely in-frame clones and lacks some. Here the sample spans 65,000 to 95,000 clones, around 88% being singletons. The specimen was peripheral blood. Every receptor here comes from a man younger than 40 with acute or convalescent COVID-19.

CDR3 sequence reads: CASSYPGQGGEQYF. The CDR3 region has the DNA TGTGCCAGCAGTTACCCGGGACAGGGTGGCGAGCAGTACTTC. The genes are TRBV6-5 and TRBJ2-7, with 9 nucleotides matching TRBD1. This CDR3 region has 14 residues. After removal of 2 bases from V and 6 bases from J, the junction contained 5 bases not matched to a gene. CDR1 and CDR2 (germline): MNHEY, SVGAGI.

The rearrangement joins TRBV19 to TRBJ2-7; TRBD1 is a possible D gene (6 bases). Looked up from germline, CDR1 is LNHDA and CDR2 is SQIVND (reference sequence). CDR3 size: 13 residues. Trimming shortened V by 6 bases and J by 2 bases, and 11 bases separated the two germline ends. CDR3 region: CASSRDIAYEQYF. CDR3 coding DNA: TGTGCCAGTAGCCGGGACATTGCCTACGAGCAGTACTTC. Based on the CDR3 plus reference TRBV19 and TRBJ2-7, the full variable domain is DGGITQSPKYLFRKEGQNVTLSCEQNLNHDAMYWYRQDPGQGLRLIYYSQIVNDFQKGDIAEGYSVSREKKESFPLTVTSAQKNPTAFYLCASSRDIAYEQYFGPGTRLTVT.

V gene TRBV4-1 combines with J gene TRBJ1-1, with 8 bases fitting TRBD1. Looked up from germline, CDR1 is MGHRA and CDR2 is YSYEKL. The CDR3 loop spans 16 amino acids. V shed 4 bases, J shed 2 bases, and the junction held 9 bases outside the gene matches. The CDR3 spells CASSPTGVKYNTEAFF. The CDR3 bases are TGCGCCAGCAGCCCGACAGGGGTGAAGTATAACACTGAAGCTTTCTTT.

The chain carries TRBV7-2 and TRBJ1-1; D gene unclear. CDR1 is SGHTA and CDR2 is FQGNSA in the germline V gene. The V end was cut by 8 bases, the J end by 6 bases, with 22 bases between. The CDR3 consists of 15 residues. CDR3 bases: TGTGCCAGCTCCCCGGGTTCCTACCCGCTGGCTGAAGCTTTCTTT. Its protein product is CASSPGSYPLAEAFF. The whole variable domain, remainder taken from reference TRBV7-2 and TRBJ1-1, is GAGVSQSPSNKVTEKGKDVELRCDPISGHTALYWYRQSLGQGLEFLIYFQGNSAPDKSGLPSDRFSAERTGGSVSTLTIQRTQQEDSAVYLCASSPGSYPLAEAFFGQGTRLTVV.

In regard to this clone: Different DNA sequences within this sample yield the same CDR3. The V and J genes are TRBV19 and TRBJ2-1; D is possibly TRBD2 (5 bases). V lost 3 bases, J lost 0 bases, and 9 bases lay in between. The CDR3 is 15 amino acids. Germline CDR1 and CDR2: LNHDA and SQIVND (reference sequence). The CDR3 spells CASSMSGSSYNEQFF. The CDR3 coding sequence is TGTGCCAGTAGTATGTCGGGGAGCTCCTACAATGAGCAGTTCTTC. The variable domain in full, with the rest retrieved from reference TRBV19 and TRBJ2-1, is DGGITQSPKYLFRKEGQNVTLSCEQNLNHDAMYWYRQDPGQGLRLIYYSQIVNDFQKGDIAEGYSVSREKKESFPLTVTSAQKNPTAFYLCASSMSGSSYNEQFFGPGTRLTVL.

On this clone itself: Other DNA sequences of this sample code for an identical CDR3. V and J are TRBV19 and TRBJ2-3; 7 bases agree with TRBD2. From germline, CDR1 is LNHDA and CDR2 SQIVND (reference sequence). Losses at the gene ends were 3 bases for V and 1 base for J; bases not matched to a gene: 7. This CDR3 region has 16 residues. CDR3 nucleotides: TGTGCCAGTAGTATCGGCGGGAGAGGCGGCACAGATACGCAGTATTTT. This codes for CASSIGGRGGTDTQYF.

This chain uses TRBV15 with TRBJ2-7; D remains ambiguous. This CDR3 is 17 amino acids long. Germline V CDR1 and CDR2: LNHNV, YYDKDF (reference sequence). The germline V and J ends were trimmed by 0 bases and 1 base, with 16 bases remaining between them. CDR3 sequence: CATSRDLTPVSSYEQYF. CDR3 nucleotide sequence: TGTGCCACCAGCAGAGATCTCACACCAGTTTCTTCCTACGAGCAGTACTTC.

V and J are TRBV27 and TRBJ1-5, with TRBD1 identical over 7 bases. The length of the CDR3 is 14 residues. V gave up 6 bases and J gave up 7 bases; unmatched junction bases: 9. The germline V gene has CDR1 MNHEY and CDR2 SMNVEV (reference sequence). CDR3 nucleotides: TGTGCCAGCAGCGCGGGCAGGGGGTTCCAGCCCCAGCATTTT. This codes for CASSAGRGFQPQHF.

The CDR3 reads CASSQEEEASGSQETQYF. The CDR3 coding sequence is TGTGCCAGCAGCCAAGAGGAAGAGGCTAGCGGGAGCCAGGAGACCCAGTACTTC. The chain recombines TRBV3-1 (or the pseudogene TRBV3-2) with TRBJ2-5; TRBD2 agrees at 10 bases. V was clipped by 0 bases and J by 5 bases; unmatched bases: 12. The CDR3 sequence is 18 residues long. The germline V gene encodes CDR1 LGHDT and CDR2 YNNKEL (reference sequence).

The genes are TRBV7-3 and TRBJ1-1; TRBD1 might be the D (5 bases). CDR3 size: 13 residues. The V gene's germline CDR1 is SGHTA and CDR2 FQGTGA. V was shortened by 4 bases and J by 4 bases, with 10 bases between the two germline ends. The CDR3 DNA reads TGTGCCAGCAGCTATTCTAGGGGCACTGAAGCTTTCTTT. As protein: CASSYSRGTEAFF.

The chain couples TRBV28 to TRBJ1-2; no definite D call. Trimming shortened V by 8 bases and J by 2 bases, and 9 bases separated the two germline ends. The V gene's germline CDR1 is MDHEN and CDR2 SYDVKM. The CDR3 consists of 12 residues. CDR3 DNA sequence: TGTGCCAGCTATGGAGGGAACTATGGCTACACCTTC. Translated, it gives CASYGGNYGYTF.

The chain combines TRBV4-1 with TRBJ2-5; 11 bases are shared with TRBD2. Germline V gene lookup returns CDR1 MGHRA and CDR2 YSYEKL. V lost 4 bases and J lost 1; bases outside the gene matches: 8. This CDR3 region has 17 residues. CDR3 amino acids: CASSRLPSGRIQETQYF. The DNA of the CDR3 is TGCGCCAGCAGCCGATTACCTAGCGGGAGGATCCAAGAGACCCAGTACTTC.

J is TRBJ1-2 and V is TRBV9; 10 bases line up with TRBD1. The CDR3 consists of 13 residues. V lost 5 bases to trimming and J lost 5 bases; unmatched junction nucleotides: 3. Germline CDR1 and CDR2: SGDLS and YYNGEE. The CDR3 is CASSRTGGYGYTF. In DNA, the CDR3 is TGTGCCAGCAGTAGGACAGGGGGGTATGGCTACACCTTC.

The V and J genes are TRBV29-1 and TRBJ2-4; 9 nucleotides align to TRBD1. This CDR3 comprises 22 residues. CDR1 and CDR2 (germline): SQVTM, ANQGSEA. With 0 bases clipped from V and 3 bases from J, the junction kept 24 bases outside the gene matches. The CDR3 nucleotides read TGCAGCGTTGAAGATAAGAGCCCCGTTAGGACAGGGGTCTGGGGAATCAAAAACATTCAGTACTTC. This encodes CSVEDKSPVRTGVWGIKNIQYF. The full variable domain, in which reference TRBV29-1 and TRBJ2-4 provide the parts outside the CDR3, is SAVISQKPSRDICQRGTSLTIQCQVDSQVTMMFWYRQQPGQSLTLIATANQGSEATYESGFVIDKFPISRPNLTFSTLTVSNMSPEDSSIYLCSVEDKSPVRTGVWGIKNIQYFGAGTRLSVL.

The chain combines TRBV7-8 with TRBJ1-6; D is uncertain. The length of the CDR3 is 13 residues. Deletions cut 5 bases from V and 10 bases from J, with 12 bases between. Germline V gene data show CDR1 as SGHVS and CDR2 as FQNEAQ. The CDR3 region has the DNA TGTGCCAGCAGCCCCCCCTCGGGATCACCCCTCCACTTT. Its protein is CASSPPSGSPLHF.

This sequence joins TRBV27 and TRBJ1-2; TRBD1 aligns across 11 bases. CDR3 size: 16 residues. CDR1 is MNHEY and CDR2 is SMNVEV in the germline V gene (reference sequence). J was trimmed by 4 bases and V by 5 bases; bases with no gene match: 9. The CDR3 loop is CASSHRDRGSGYGYTF. The CDR3 DNA reads as TGTGCCAGCAGTCACCGGGACAGGGGGTCCGGCTATGGCTACACCTTC.

V is TRBV20-1 and J is TRBJ2-7, with D hard to call. With 3 bases removed from V and 10 bases from J, the gap between germline ends came to 22 bases. CDR3 size: 14 residues. Germline loops: CDR1 DFQATT, CDR2 SNEGSKA (reference sequence). In DNA form, the CDR3 reads TGCAGTGCTAGTAGGCCCGAGTTTTCTACGACACAGTACTTC. Translating gives CSASRPEFSTTQYF.

The V call is TRBV28, the J call TRBJ1-6; the D gene is possibly TRBD1 (6 bases). This CDR3 has 14 amino acids. Trimming took 7 bases from V and 7 from J, leaving 14 bases between them. The germline V gene has CDR1 MDHEN and CDR2 SYDVKM. CDR3 sequence reads: CASTNGQTNSPLHF. The CDR3 DNA reads as TGTGCCAGCACCAACGGACAGACAAATTCACCCCTCCACTTT.

This sequence joins TRBV6-1 and TRBJ1-5; tentatively, D is TRBD1 (5 bases). The CDR3 loop spans 14 amino acids. V gave up 8 bases and J gave up 3 bases, with 14 bases separating them. Germline V CDR1 and CDR2: MNHNS, SASEGT. CDR3 region: CASRPTGPNQPQHF. CDR3 coding DNA: TGTGCCAGCCGACCCACAGGCCCCAATCAGCCCCAGCATTTT.

Here the CDR3 DNA reads TGTGCCATCAGTAACCGGGGGGAGGGGGAGCAGTACTTC. It specifies CAISNRGEGEQYF. V and J are TRBV10-3 and TRBJ2-7; 7 bases are shared with TRBD2. The ends lost 5 bases at V and 7 bases at J; junction bases unmatched: 8. The CDR3 is 13 residues long. Germline CDR1 is ENHRY and CDR2 is SYGVKD.

The chain recombines TRBV18 with TRBJ2-7; TRBD2 agrees at 14 bases. The CDR3 is 15 residues long. V lost 4 bases to trimming and J lost 5 bases; unmatched junction nucleotides: 4. In germline, CDR1 is KGHSH, CDR2 LQKENI. The CDR3 DNA reads as TGTGCCAGCTCACGACTAGCGGGAGGGCCTAACGAGCAGTACTTC. Encoded protein: CASSRLAGGPNEQYF.

The gene calls are TRBV19 and TRBJ2-6; tentative D call: TRBD2 (5 bases). Germline V CDR1 and CDR2: LNHDA, SQIVND (reference sequence). V lost 4 bases, J lost 0 bases, and 10 bases lay in between. This CDR3 contains 16 residues. The CDR3 region is CASSRDTSSGANVLTF. The CDR3, as DNA: TGTGCCAGTAGTAGAGATACTAGCTCTGGGGCCAACGTCCTGACTTTC.

The rearrangement uses TRBV25-1 and TRBJ1-2, with a weak D call TRBD1 (6 bases). CDR3 length: 15 amino acids. V lost 6 bases and J lost 0, with 14 bases in between. In germline, CDR1 is MGHDK, CDR2 SYGVNS. CDR3: CASSLTGHPNYGYTF. In DNA form, the CDR3 reads TGTGCCAGCAGCCTAACGGGACACCCTAACTATGGCTACACCTTC.

The chain recombines TRBV12-5 with TRBJ2-7; D is ambiguous. Germline loops: CDR1 LGHNT, CDR2 FRNRAP. This CDR3 spans 12 amino acids. V was clipped by 0 bases and J by 4 bases, with 4 bases between them. The CDR3 coding sequence is TGTGCTAGTGGTTTGGTACGGTACGAGCAGTACTTC. Translation gives CASGLVRYEQYF.

The rearrangement uses TRBV6-5 and TRBJ1-4; D remains unclear. Germline V gives CDR1 MNHEY, CDR2 SVGAGI. With 6 bases removed from V and 0 bases from J, the gap between germline ends came to 8 bases. This CDR3 region has 14 residues. The CDR3 here is CASREGTTNEKLFF. The CDR3 bases are TGTGCCAGCAGGGAGGGAACAACTAATGAAAAACTGTTTTTT.

This chain joins TRBV30 and TRBJ2-1; no clear D. This CDR3 is built from 15 residues. Germline V gene sequence: CDR1 GTSNPN, CDR2 SVGIG (reference sequence). The germline V and J ends were trimmed by 1 base and 2 bases, with 12 bases remaining between them. The CDR3, as DNA: TGTGCCTGGAGTGGAGGAAGAAGCCCCTACAATGAGCAGTTCTTC. Its protein product is CAWSGGRSPYNEQFF.

The genes are TRBV6-2 or TRBV6-3 and TRBJ2-1; no clear D gene. The CDR3 consists of 14 residues. V dropped 0 bases and J dropped 0 bases, with 3 bases sitting between them. CDR1 and CDR2 from the germline V gene are MNHEY and SVGEGT. The CDR3 bases are TGTGCCAGCAGTTACTCGAGCTCCTACAATGAGCAGTTCTTC. Protein sequence: CASSYSSSYNEQFF.